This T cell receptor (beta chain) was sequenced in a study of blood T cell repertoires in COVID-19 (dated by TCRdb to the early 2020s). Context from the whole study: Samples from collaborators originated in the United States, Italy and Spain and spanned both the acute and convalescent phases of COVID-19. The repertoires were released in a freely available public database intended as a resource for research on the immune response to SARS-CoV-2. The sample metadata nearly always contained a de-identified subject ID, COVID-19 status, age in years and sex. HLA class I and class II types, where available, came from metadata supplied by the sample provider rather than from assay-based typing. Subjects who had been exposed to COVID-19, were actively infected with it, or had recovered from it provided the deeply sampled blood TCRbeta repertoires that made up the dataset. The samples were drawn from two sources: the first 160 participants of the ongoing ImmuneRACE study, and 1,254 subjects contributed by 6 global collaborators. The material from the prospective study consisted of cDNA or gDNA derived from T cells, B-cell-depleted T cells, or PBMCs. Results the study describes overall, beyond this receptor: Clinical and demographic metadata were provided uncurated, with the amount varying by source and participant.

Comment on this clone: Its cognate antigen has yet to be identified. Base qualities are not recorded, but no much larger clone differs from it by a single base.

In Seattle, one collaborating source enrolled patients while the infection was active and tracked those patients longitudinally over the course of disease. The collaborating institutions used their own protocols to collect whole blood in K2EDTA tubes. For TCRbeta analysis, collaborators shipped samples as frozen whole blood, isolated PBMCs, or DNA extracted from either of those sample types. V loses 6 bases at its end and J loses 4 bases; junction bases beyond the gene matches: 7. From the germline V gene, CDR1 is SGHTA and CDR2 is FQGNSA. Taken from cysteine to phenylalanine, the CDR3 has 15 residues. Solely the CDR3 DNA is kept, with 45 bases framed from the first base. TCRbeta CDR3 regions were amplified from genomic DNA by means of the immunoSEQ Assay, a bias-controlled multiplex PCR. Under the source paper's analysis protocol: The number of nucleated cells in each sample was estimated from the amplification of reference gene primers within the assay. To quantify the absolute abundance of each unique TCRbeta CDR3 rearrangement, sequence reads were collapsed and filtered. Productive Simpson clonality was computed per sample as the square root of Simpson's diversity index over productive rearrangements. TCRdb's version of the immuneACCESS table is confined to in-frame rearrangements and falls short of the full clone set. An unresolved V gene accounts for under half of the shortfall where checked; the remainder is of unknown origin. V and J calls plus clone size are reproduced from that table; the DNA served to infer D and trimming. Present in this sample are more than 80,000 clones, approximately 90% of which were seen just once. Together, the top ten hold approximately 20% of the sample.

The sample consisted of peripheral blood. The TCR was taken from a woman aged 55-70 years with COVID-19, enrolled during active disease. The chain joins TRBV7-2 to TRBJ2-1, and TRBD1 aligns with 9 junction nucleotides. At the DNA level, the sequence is TGTGCCAGCAGTTACAGGGGGCGCTTGTACAATGAGCAGTTCTTC. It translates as CASSYRGRLYNEQFF. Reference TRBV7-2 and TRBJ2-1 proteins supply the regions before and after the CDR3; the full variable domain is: GAGVSQSPSNKVTEKGKDVELRCDPISGHTALYWYRQSLGQGLEFLIYFQGNSAPDKSGLPSDRFSAERTGGSVSTLTIQRTQQEDSAVYLCASSYRGRLYNEQFFGPGTRLTVL.